This TCR beta chain came from a study of blood T cell repertoires in COVID-19. Clones were read by immunoSEQ multiplex PCR, and TCRdb kept only the in-frame ones, dropping some. The sample carries roughly 150,000 clones, around 82% recorded once. The sequenced sample consisted of PBMCs or T cells enriched from blood (not recorded which). This sequence originates from a woman aged 50 to 60 who had recovered from COVID-19.

Written as DNA, the CDR3 is TGTGCCAGCAGGGGACAGGAGTTTAACTATGGCTACACCTTC. Protein product: CASRGQEFNYGYTF. This rearrangement joins TRBV28 to TRBJ1-2, with 8 bases identical to TRBD1. Germline V lookup: CDR1 MDHEN, CDR2 SYDVKM. The CDR3 has 14 amino acids. Germline trimming cut 6 bases from V and 1 base from J; bases unmatched to any gene: 4.